A single sample is the source of the 24 T cell receptor beta chains below, sequenced in a study of preoperative IRX-2 immunotherapy in early breast cancer. The method was immunoSEQ multiplex PCR; TCRdb's version includes in-frame clones alone and lacks a portion of them. The sample lists 7,000 to 9,500 clones, 80% occurring once. Indicated treatment: preoperative locoregional IRX-2 cytokine immunotherapy. The specimen comprised tumor tissue, sampled after IRX-2 immunotherapy. The origin of the receptors is a human donor with breast cancer.

V usage is TRBV18 and J usage is TRBJ1-4; D may be TRBD1 (5 bases). V lost 8 bases and J 8 bases, leaving 18 bases between the germline ends. There are 14 residues in the CDR3. From germline, CDR1 is KGHSH and CDR2 LQKENI. The CDR3 region has the DNA TGTGCCAGCGCACTCAGGTGGGGCCGGGAAAAACTGTTTTTT. Translating it yields CASALRWGREKLFF.

The V call is TRBV28, the J call TRBJ1-2; 7 nucleotides agree with TRBD1. The CDR3 spans 12 residues. Trimming at V came to 10 bases and at J to 2 bases, leaving 4 bases not matched to a gene. Germline-derived CDR1 and CDR2 are MDHEN and SYDVKM. The CDR3, as DNA: TGTGCCACCATGACAGGGAACTATGGCTACACCTTC. This sequence encodes CATMTGNYGYTF.

The chain links TRBV6-8 to TRBJ1-1, with D unclear. In germline, CDR1 is MNHGY, CDR2 SAAAGT. This CDR3 has 17 residues. Trimming removed 0 bases at V and 3 bases at J, with 17 bases between. The CDR3 DNA sequence: TGTGCCAGCAGTTACTCGAAGGTTAGCCCAATCGACACTGAAGCTTTCTTT. Its translation is CASSYSKVSPIDTEAFF.

This chain joins TRBV6-4 and TRBJ1-4; D possibly corresponds to TRBD1 (5 bases). V lost 6 bases to trimming and J lost 4 bases, with 12 bases between them. CDR1 is MRHNA and CDR2 is SNTAGT in the germline V gene. The CDR3 runs 14 residues. The chain's CDR3 is CASRVTGDNEKLFF. The CDR3 DNA is TGTGCCAGCAGGGTTACAGGAGATAATGAAAAACTGTTTTTT.

The chain has TRBV5-1 and TRBJ2-5, with 13 bases identical to TRBD2. The CDR3 contains 16 residues. The J segment lost 1 base and the V segment lost 4 bases, leaving 4 bases of the junction unmatched. The germline CDR1 and CDR2 sequences are SGHRS and YFSETQ. CDR3 in amino acids: CASSILAGGLQETQYF. The DNA for the CDR3 is TGCGCCAGCAGCATACTAGCGGGGGGGCTCCAAGAGACCCAGTACTTC.

The chain recombines TRBV19 with TRBJ2-5, with 11 bases fitting TRBD2. This CDR3 spans 16 amino acids. J lost 1 base, V lost 4 bases, and 5 bases had no gene match. Germline V gene lookup returns CDR1 LNHDA and CDR2 SQIVND (reference sequence). The CDR3 DNA is TGTGCCAGTAGTAAAACTAGCGGGGGCCTCCAAGAGACCCAGTACTTC. This gives the protein CASSKTSGGLQETQYF.

The CDR3 protein is CASSRLLQGLQYF. CDR3 DNA sequence: TGTGCCAGCAGCCGACTACTACAGGGTTTGCAGTACTTC. The chain couples TRBV14 to TRBJ2-7; perhaps TRBD1 as D (6 bases). The CDR3 totals 13 residues. Per germline, CDR1 SGHDN and CDR2 FVKESK. Trimming shortened V by 4 bases and J by 9 bases, and 16 bases separated the two germline ends.

CDR3 DNA sequence: TGTGCCAGCAGCTTGGAAAGGACAGGGAGGGGCCCCCTCCACTTT. It specifies CASSLERTGRGPLHF. This chain links TRBV7-7 with TRBJ1-6, with 8 positions matching TRBD1. CDR1 is SSHAT and CDR2 is FNYEAQ in the germline V gene (reference sequence). The CDR3 has 15 amino acids. V lost 3 bases and J lost 13; bases outside the gene matches: 11. The full variable domain, rest sourced from reference TRBV7-7 and TRBJ1-6, is GAGVSQSPRYKVTKRGQDVTLRCDPISSHATLYWYQQALGQGPEFLTYFNYEAQPDKSGLPSDRFSAERPEGSISTLTIQRTEQRDSAMYRCASSLERTGRGPLHFGNGTRLTVT.

The chain uses TRBV11-3 and TRBJ1-1, with TRBD1 identical over 8 bases. Per germline, CDR1 SGHNT and CDR2 YENEEA. The CDR3 contains 14 residues. V gave up 5 bases and J gave up 4 bases; unmatched junction bases: 6. This CDR3 is CASSVMTGATEAFF. CDR3 bases: TGTGCCAGCAGCGTGATGACAGGGGCCACTGAAGCTTTCTTT.

The chain uses TRBV1 and TRBJ2-1. TRBV1 is reported as a pseudogene. CDR3 size: 14 residues. The CDR3 protein is CASSQDKLRHEQFF. CDR3 DNA sequence: TGCGCCAGCAGCCAAGATAAGCTTAGGCATGAGCAGTTCTTC.

The V gene is TRBV6-8, the J gene TRBJ2-1; D remains ambiguous. CDR3 length: 12 amino acids. Trimming stripped 6 bases from V and 4 bases from J, with 7 bases between. Germline V gives CDR1 MNHGY, CDR2 SAAAGT. CDR3 DNA sequence: TGTGCCAGCAGCAACTTTTACAATGAGCAGTTCTTC. Its translation: CASSNFYNEQFF.

The rearrangement joins TRBV11-3 to TRBJ2-3; a weak D match, TRBD2 (5 bases). The ends were cut back, 4 bases at V and 1 base at J, with 12 bases in the middle. From germline, CDR1 is SGHNT and CDR2 YENEEA. The CDR3 spans 15 residues. Here the CDR3 reads CASSSVAGGTDTQYF. CDR3 in DNA: TGTGCCAGCAGCTCTGTTGCCGGGGGCACAGATACGCAGTATTTT.

This chain links TRBV7-6 with TRBJ1-6; D gene ambiguous. The germline V gene has CDR1 SGHVS and CDR2 FNYEAQ. Trimming took 3 bases from V and 4 from J, leaving 10 bases between them. The CDR3 length is 15 residues. The chain's CDR3 is CASSLGGAYNSPLHF. In nucleotides, the CDR3 is TGTGCCAGCAGCTTGGGCGGAGCTTATAATTCACCCCTCCACTTT.

The rearrangement joins TRBV28 to TRBJ1-5; D is unclear. The germline gives CDR1 MDHEN, CDR2 SYDVKM. This CDR3 has 14 amino acids. The V and J ends lost 10 bases and 0 bases respectively, with 13 bases between them. DNA for the CDR3: TGTGCCACCTCGGGATACTATAGCAATCAGCCCCAGCATTTT. Its protein product is CATSGYYSNQPQHF.

In this sample, this clone turned up once. This chain uses TRBV19 with TRBJ1-5; D remains ambiguous. V lost 1 base and J 0 bases, leaving 10 bases between the germline ends. This CDR3 region has 16 residues. The germline CDR1 and CDR2 sequences are LNHDA and SQIVND (reference sequence). DNA of the CDR3: TGTGCCAGTAGTATAGGCGGCCGCTTTAGCAATCAGCCCCAGCATTTT. This translates into CASSIGGRFSNQPQHF.

This chain joins TRBV7-6 and TRBJ2-7; a weak D match, TRBD2 (5 bases). Germline values: CDR1 SGHVS, CDR2 FNYEAQ. This CDR3 contains 16 residues. V was shortened by 2 bases and J by 5 bases, with 19 bases between the two germline ends. CDR3 region: CASSLMELSGWNEQYF. The CDR3 bases are TGTGCCAGCAGCTTAATGGAGCTATCGGGGTGGAACGAGCAGTACTTC.

This clone was detected once. V gene TRBV6-8 combines with J gene TRBJ2-3; D is possibly TRBD1 or TRBD2 (5 bases each). The CDR3 runs to 14 residues. Germline CDR1 reads MNHGY; CDR2 reads SAAAGT. V was cut by 6 bases and J by 0 bases, with 10 bases left in between. The CDR3 DNA follows: TGTGCCAGCAGGCCGGGGCATAGCACAGATACGCAGTATTTT. It is translated as CASRPGHSTDTQYF.

The chain couples TRBV19 to TRBJ1-2; a possible D gene is TRBD1 (5 bases). V lost 8 bases and J 2 bases, leaving 15 bases between the germline ends. Germline V gives CDR1 LNHDA, CDR2 SQIVND (reference sequence). The CDR3 has 14 residues. In DNA, the CDR3 is TGTGCCAGTCACCCATTTGGGGCAAACTATGGCTACACCTTC. Translated, it gives CASHPFGANYGYTF.

CDR3 coding DNA: TGTGCCAGCAGCCGGCGACAGTTTGGGACTGAAGCTTTCTTT. It translates to CASSRRQFGTEAFF. The chain employs TRBV14 and TRBJ1-1, with D possibly being TRBD1 (5 bases). CDR1 and CDR2 from the germline V gene are SGHDN and FVKESK. The V end was cut by 4 bases, the J end by 5 bases, with 14 bases between. This CDR3 comprises 14 residues.

This chain uses TRBV7-1 with TRBJ2-7; D is possibly TRBD1 (5 bases). TRBV7-1 is an open reading frame, and its role is uncertain. The CDR3 contains 15 residues. Deletions cut 4 bases from V and 3 bases from J, with 16 bases between. The CDR3 loop reads CASSLVTSRDYEQYF. CDR3 sequence (DNA): TGTGCCAGCAGCTTAGTAACCTCCAGGGACTACGAGCAGTACTTC.

The V gene is TRBV25-1, the J gene TRBJ2-5; possibly TRBD1 for D (5 bases). Trimming shortened V by 1 base and J by 2 bases, and 17 bases separated the two germline ends. There are 17 residues in the CDR3. Germline lookup yields CDR1 MGHDK and CDR2 SYGVNS. As DNA, the CDR3 is TGTGCCAGCAGTGAATCATATGGCAGGGCCCGTCAAGAGACCCAGTACTTC. It translates to CASSESYGRARQETQYF.

This chain joins TRBV11-3 and TRBJ2-7; D remains ambiguous. The V and J ends lost 1 base and 3 bases respectively, with 13 bases between them. The CDR3 is 15 residues long. Per germline, CDR1 SGHNT and CDR2 YENEEA. CDR3 region: CASSLGVNVNYEQYF. The CDR3 DNA sequence: TGTGCCAGCAGCTTAGGGGTCAACGTAAACTACGAGCAGTACTTC.

This clone was recorded once. This rearrangement joins TRBV6-8 to TRBJ1-1; 9 bases match TRBD1. With 3 bases clipped from V and 11 bases from J, the junction kept 7 bases outside the gene matches. CDR3 length: 13 amino acids. CDR1 and CDR2 (germline): MNHGY, SAAAGT. CDR3 DNA: TGTGCCAGCAGTTATCCGACAGGGGGAGAGGCTTTCTTT. Protein sequence: CASSYPTGGEAFF.

The gene calls are TRBV6-8 and TRBJ2-7; weak D call: TRBD1 (5 bases). The CDR3 has 15 amino acids. Trimming pared 7 bases from V and 3 bases from J, leaving 19 bases between. Looked up from germline, CDR1 is MNHGY and CDR2 is SAAAGT. This CDR3 is CASTRQGVGSYEQYF. CDR3 sequence (DNA): TGTGCCAGCACTCGGCAGGGTGTTGGAAGCTACGAGCAGTACTTC.